The clone carrying this TCR beta chain was counted only a few times. The antigen remains unidentified. These data belong to a study of post-analysis software for immune sequencing data. Study-level information: The disease courses spanned relapsing-remitting, secondary progressive and progressive-relapsing forms of multiple sclerosis. Study-wide points: The five TRBV segments detected at higher frequency in patients than in controls included TRBV5-6, TRBV5-1 and TRBV20-1. People with multiple sclerosis had a significantly lower normalized Chao1 diversity than controls did. The authors found that F measure strongly co-clustered same-batch samples.

The germline CDR1 and CDR2 sequences are DFQATT and SNEGSKA (reference sequence). The V segment lost 6 bases and the J segment 1 base; nucleotides outside the gene matches: 10. The CDR3 has 15 residues. Unique molecular identifiers featured in each of the TCR beta cDNA libraries. There were roughly 0.9 to 10 million T cells, and about half a million cDNA molecules came from them. TCRdb analysed the PCR reads with MiXCR anew, one entry per CDR3 protein. The table lists about 540,000 distinct CDR3 sequences, 30% to 40% of them singletons. This chain connects TRBV20-1 to TRBJ2-7, with 9 bases fitting TRBD2. Material for sequencing was blood. This TCR derives from a girl under 18 with multiple sclerosis. The CDR3 sequence: CSAAGASGDSYEQYF. The CDR3 DNA is TGCAGTGCCGCCGGGGCTAGCGGGGATTCCTACGAGCAGTACTTC.